One sample yielded the 11 T cell receptor beta chains listed below, sequenced in a study of naive and memory T cell subsets (dated by TCRdb to 2016 to 2017). Preparation of the library involved UMI-ligation and nested PCR. This sample was sequenced with an Illumina MiSeq. To cover both TRBC1 and TRBC2, the beta constant-region primer consisted of an equimolar mix of two oligonucleotides. The ligated cDNA went through four rounds of PCR with nested alpha and beta constant-region primers together with the SP2 primer. TCRdb handled the public reads itself, with Q25 trimming in fastp and clone calling in MiXCR, and kept productive beta chains. Records with the same CDR3 protein are collapsed into one entry carrying the most frequent genes and DNA. The table for this sample lists fewer than 150,000 distinct CDR3 sequences; approximately 21% of them were counted only once. The top ten hold around 0.63% of the sample.

The antigens these receptors bind are not known. Overall study outcomes, separate from this receptor: A few larger clonotypes were present in naive repertoires, particularly the CD8 repertoires, and these clonotypes were possibly memory cells re-expressing CD45RA.

Sample: naive CD8+ T cells from blood. Read against the paper, the sample's cell subset or site label means: naive T cells, CD45RA high CD27+. The source is a human donor in good health.

There are a few counts of this clonotype. The chain uses TRBV6-5 and TRBJ1-2, with 7 bases matching TRBD1. This CDR3 is built from 13 residues. Trimming cost V 4 bases and J 2 bases; bases outside gene matches: 1. Germline V CDR1 and CDR2: MNHEY, SVGAGI. DNA of the CDR3: TGTGCCAGCAGTTCGGGACAGAACTATGGCTACACCTTC. Translation gives CASSSGQNYGYTF.

The chain joins TRBV12-3 or TRBV12-4 to TRBJ2-1, with 10 bases matching TRBD1. The CDR3 contains 15 residues. V trimming: 3 bases; J trimming: 2 bases; junction bases outside the gene matches: 1. The CDR3 region is CASSFDRGPYNEQFF. CDR3 DNA sequence: TGTGCCAGCAGTTTTGACAGGGGGCCCTACAATGAGCAGTTCTTC.

This clonotype was observed a few times. The rearrangement joins TRBV4-1 to TRBJ1-1; D is unclear. The V and J ends lost 5 bases and 4 bases respectively, with 8 bases between them. The CDR3 sequence is 12 residues long. Germline V CDR1 and CDR2: MGHRA, YSYEKL. CDR3 sequence (DNA): TGCGCCAGCAGCACCAGGAGCACTGAAGCTTTCTTT. This codes for CASSTRSTEAFF.

This clonotype was seen only a few times. The genes are TRBV12-3 or TRBV12-4 and TRBJ1-5, with D uncertain. The CDR3 covers 13 residues. Between the trimmed V and J ends, which lost 1 base and 6 bases, there was a span of 7 bases. The CDR3 region has the DNA TGTGCCAGCAGTTTAGAAGGAACTCAGCCCCAGCATTTT. This codes for CASSLEGTQPQHF.

This clonotype was seen only a few times. The chain joins TRBV6-5 to TRBJ2-1; TRBD2 might be the D (5 bases). The CDR3 is 15 residues long. V was pared by 10 bases and J by 1 base, with 17 bases between. Germline lookup yields CDR1 MNHEY and CDR2 SVGAGI. DNA of the CDR3: TGTGCCACTTCAACTTGGGGAGCGTCCTACAATGAGCAGTTCTTC. Translated: CATSTWGASYNEQFF.

This clonotype occurred a few times. V gene TRBV12-3 or TRBV12-4 combines with J gene TRBJ2-3; weak D call: TRBD2 (6 bases). The germline V and J ends were trimmed by 5 bases and 1 base, with 19 bases remaining between them. The CDR3 runs to 17 residues. The CDR3 DNA reads TGTGCCAGCAGTGGGGGGACTGGGGCTGGCGGCACAGATACGCAGTATTTT. Amino acid sequence: CASSGGTGAGGTDTQYF.

The rearrangement joins TRBV2 to TRBJ2-1, with D perhaps matching TRBD2 (5 bases). The CDR3 runs to 16 residues. Germline V gives CDR1 SNHLY, CDR2 FYNNEI. Trimming removed 7 bases from V and 9 bases from J, with 25 bases in between. The CDR3 protein is CASTPEVRGIYGEQFF. For the CDR3, the DNA is TGTGCCAGCACCCCGGAGGTACGTGGGATTTACGGTGAGCAGTTCTTC.

The rearrangement links TRBV9 to TRBJ2-2; a possible D gene is TRBD2 (6 bases). Germline CDR1 is SGDLS and CDR2 is YYNGEE. Deletions cut 2 bases from V and 1 base from J, with 6 bases between. CDR3 length equals 14 residues. In DNA, the CDR3 is TGTGCCAGCAGCGTGGAGGGGAACACCGGGGAGCTGTTTTTT. This gives the protein CASSVEGNTGELFF.

V gene TRBV27 combines with J gene TRBJ1-1; no clear D gene. CDR1 is MNHEY, CDR2 SMNVEV, per germline (reference sequence). The CDR3 consists of 12 residues. V was trimmed by 5 bases and J by 10 bases, leaving 14 bases between them. Here the CDR3 DNA reads TGTGCCAGCAGTCACGGCACATCGGGAGCTTTCTTT. Translated: CASSHGTSGAFF.

This chain uses TRBV4-1 with TRBJ2-7; tentative D call: TRBD1 (5 bases). V was trimmed by 2 bases and J by 2 bases, leaving 10 bases between them. The CDR3 is made up of 14 amino acids. Germline assignment: CDR1 MGHRA and CDR2 YSYEKL. This CDR3 is CASSQPGRPYEQYF. The CDR3 bases are TGCGCCAGCAGCCAACCAGGGCGACCCTACGAGCAGTACTTC.

This clonotype was observed a few times. The chain has TRBV4-1 and TRBJ2-7; weak D call: TRBD2 (7 bases). The CDR3 has 18 amino acids. The V gene's germline CDR1 is MGHRA and CDR2 YSYEKL. V was clipped by 4 bases and J by 3 bases, with 25 bases between them. The CDR3 loop reads CASSPTGGGLADDYEQYF. In DNA, the CDR3 is TGCGCCAGCAGCCCCACCGGGGGCGGGCTAGCGGACGACTACGAGCAGTACTTC.